In this sample, the clone carrying this T cell receptor (beta chain) turned up many times. The data derive from a study of early T cells in non-severe SARS-CoV-2 infection. As for the study in general: Bulk RNA isolated from unsorted whole blood underwent sequencing; chains were not paired.

TCRdb independently ran MiXCR on the 5' RACE reads; one entry per CDR3 protein. The table shows 20,000 to 30,000 distinct CDR3 sequences, with approximately 4% occurring only once. The specimen sequenced was whole blood. The TCR sequence derives from an adult who was a healthcare worker with PCR-confirmed SARS-CoV-2 infection or an uninfected control (not recorded which).

The CDR3 loop reads CASSEWGSTGELFF. CDR3 DNA: TGTGCCAGCAGCGAGTGGGGGTCCACCGGGGAGCTGTTTTTT. The rearrangement links TRBV9 to TRBJ2-2; D may correspond to TRBD1 or TRBD2 (5 bases each). The CDR3 contains 14 residues. CDR1 is SGDLS, CDR2 YYNGEE, per germline. The V end lost 3 bases, the J end lost 4 bases, and 10 bases lay between the germline ends.